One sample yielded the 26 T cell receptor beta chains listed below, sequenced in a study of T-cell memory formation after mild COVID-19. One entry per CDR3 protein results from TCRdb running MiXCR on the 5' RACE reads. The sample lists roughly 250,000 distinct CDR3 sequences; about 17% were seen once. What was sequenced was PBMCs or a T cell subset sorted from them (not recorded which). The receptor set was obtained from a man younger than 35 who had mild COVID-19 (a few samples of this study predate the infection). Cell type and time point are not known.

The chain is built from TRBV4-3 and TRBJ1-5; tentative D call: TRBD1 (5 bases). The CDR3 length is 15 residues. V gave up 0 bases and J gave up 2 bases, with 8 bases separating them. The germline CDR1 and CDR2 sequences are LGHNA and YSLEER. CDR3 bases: TGCGCCAGCAGCCAAGAATCGACAGGCAATCAGCCCCAGCATTTT. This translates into CASSQESTGNQPQHF.

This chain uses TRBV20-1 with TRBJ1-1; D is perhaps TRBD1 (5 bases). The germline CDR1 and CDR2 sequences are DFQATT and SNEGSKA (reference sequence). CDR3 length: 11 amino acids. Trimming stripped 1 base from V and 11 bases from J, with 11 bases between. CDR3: CSARVQGVAFF. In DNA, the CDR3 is TGCAGTGCTAGAGTTCAGGGTGTGGCTTTCTTT.

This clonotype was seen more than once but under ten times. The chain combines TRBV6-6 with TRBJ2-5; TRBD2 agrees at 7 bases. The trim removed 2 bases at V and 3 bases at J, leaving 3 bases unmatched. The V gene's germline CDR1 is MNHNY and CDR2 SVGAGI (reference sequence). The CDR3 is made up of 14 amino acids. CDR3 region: CASSYVGGEETQYF. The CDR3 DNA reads TGTGCCAGCAGTTACGTGGGAGGGGAAGAGACCCAGTACTTC.

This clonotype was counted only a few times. CDR3 bases: TGTGCCAGCAGCGTAGGGCACGGGAGAATAACAGATACGCAGTATTTT. This gives the protein CASSVGHGRITDTQYF. The V gene is TRBV9, the J gene TRBJ2-3, with a possible D match to TRBD2 (6 bases). The germline V and J ends were trimmed by 0 bases and 3 bases, with 14 bases remaining between them. CDR1 and CDR2 (germline): SGDLS, YYNGEE. The CDR3 length is 16 residues.

In nucleotides, the CDR3 is TGTGCCAGCAGTTTCCAGGGAGTGAGGGGGAACACCATATATTTT. Amino acid sequence: CASSFQGVRGNTIYF. V usage is TRBV28 and J usage is TRBJ1-3, with TRBD1 as a possible D gene (6 bases). Per the germline V gene, CDR1 is MDHEN and CDR2 is SYDVKM. This CDR3 comprises 15 residues. V was pared by 3 bases and J by 7 bases, with 16 bases between.

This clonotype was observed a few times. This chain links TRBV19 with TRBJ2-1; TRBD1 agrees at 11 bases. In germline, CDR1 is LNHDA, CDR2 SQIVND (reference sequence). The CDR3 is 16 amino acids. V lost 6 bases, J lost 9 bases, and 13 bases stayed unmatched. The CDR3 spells CASSTGTGGRPREQFF. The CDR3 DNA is TGTGCCAGTAGCACCGGGACAGGGGGTCGTCCCCGTGAGCAGTTCTTC.

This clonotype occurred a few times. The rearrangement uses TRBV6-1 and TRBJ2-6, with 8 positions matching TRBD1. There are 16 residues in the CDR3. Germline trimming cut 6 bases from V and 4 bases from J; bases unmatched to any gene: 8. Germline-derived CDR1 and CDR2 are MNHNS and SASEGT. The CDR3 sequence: CASRGQATGGANVLTF. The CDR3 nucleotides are TGTGCCAGCAGGGGACAGGCGACGGGGGGGGCCAACGTCCTGACTTTC.

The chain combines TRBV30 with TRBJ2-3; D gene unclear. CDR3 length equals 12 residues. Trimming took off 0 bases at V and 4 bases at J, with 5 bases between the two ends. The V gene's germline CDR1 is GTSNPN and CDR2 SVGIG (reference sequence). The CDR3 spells CAWSVLPDTQYF. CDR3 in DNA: TGTGCCTGGAGTGTACTTCCAGATACGCAGTATTTT.

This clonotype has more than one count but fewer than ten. The CDR3 nucleotides are TGTGCCAGCAGCTTAGGGCGGGTCAGGGGCTACACCTTC. Amino acids: CASSLGRVRGYTF. The chain uses TRBV7-2 and TRBJ1-2; unclear D gene. V was trimmed by 1 base and J by 8 bases, leaving 11 bases between them. Per the germline V gene, CDR1 is SGHTA and CDR2 is FQGNSA. CDR3 length: 13 residues.

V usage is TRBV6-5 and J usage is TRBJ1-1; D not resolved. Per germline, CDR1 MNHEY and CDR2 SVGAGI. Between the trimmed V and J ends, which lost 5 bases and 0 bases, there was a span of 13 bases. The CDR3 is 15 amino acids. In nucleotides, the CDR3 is TGTGCCAGCAGTGGACCTGTGGGAGTGAACACTGAAGCTTTCTTT. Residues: CASSGPVGVNTEAFF.

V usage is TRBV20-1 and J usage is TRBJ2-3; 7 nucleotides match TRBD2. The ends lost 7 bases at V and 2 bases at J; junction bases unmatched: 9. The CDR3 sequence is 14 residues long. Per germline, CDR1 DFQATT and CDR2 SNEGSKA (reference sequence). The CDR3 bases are TGCAGTGAGGTGGGGGGGAAGACCACAGATACGCAGTATTTT. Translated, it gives CSEVGGKTTDTQYF.

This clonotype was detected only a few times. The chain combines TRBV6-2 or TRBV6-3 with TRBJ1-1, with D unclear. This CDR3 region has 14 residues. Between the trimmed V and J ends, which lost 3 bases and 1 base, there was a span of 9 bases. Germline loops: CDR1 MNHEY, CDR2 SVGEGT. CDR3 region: CASSYLQSNTEAFF. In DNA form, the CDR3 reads TGTGCCAGCAGTTATTTACAGTCGAACACTGAAGCTTTCTTT.

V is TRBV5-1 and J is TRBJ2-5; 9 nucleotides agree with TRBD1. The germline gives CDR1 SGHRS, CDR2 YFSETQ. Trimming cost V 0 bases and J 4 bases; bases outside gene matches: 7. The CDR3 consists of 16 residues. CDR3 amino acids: CASSLARTGDPETQYF. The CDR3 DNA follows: TGCGCCAGCAGCTTGGCCAGGACAGGGGATCCAGAGACCCAGTACTTC.

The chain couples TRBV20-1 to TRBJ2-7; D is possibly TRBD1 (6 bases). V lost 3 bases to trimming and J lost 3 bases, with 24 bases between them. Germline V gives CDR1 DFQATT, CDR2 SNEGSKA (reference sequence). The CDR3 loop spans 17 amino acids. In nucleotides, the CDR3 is TGCAGTGCTAGGGGGGCGGGTTCCAGGGCCCTTCTCTACGAGCAGTACTTC. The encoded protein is CSARGAGSRALLYEQYF.

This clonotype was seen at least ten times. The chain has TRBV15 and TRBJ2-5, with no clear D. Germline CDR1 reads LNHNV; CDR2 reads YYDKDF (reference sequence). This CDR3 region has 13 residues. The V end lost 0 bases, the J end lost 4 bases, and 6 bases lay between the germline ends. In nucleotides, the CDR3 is TGTGCCACCAGCAGAGATTCACCAGAGACCCAGTACTTC. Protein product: CATSRDSPETQYF.

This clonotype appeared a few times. CDR3 sequence (DNA): TGTGCCAGCAGAGTTGAAGGAAGTAGCTCCTACGAGCAGTACTTC. Translation: CASRVEGSSSYEQYF. The V call is TRBV5-5, the J call TRBJ2-7; D not certain. The length of the CDR3 is 15 residues. Per the germline V gene, CDR1 is SGHKS and CDR2 is YYEKEE (reference sequence). V was clipped by 5 bases and J by 0 bases, with 15 bases between them.

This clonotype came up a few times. The CDR3 DNA follows: TGCAGTGCTACGACCGGGACTAGCGGTTCCCGCACAGATACGCAGTATTTT. Translation gives CSATTGTSGSRTDTQYF. This chain joins TRBV20-1 and TRBJ2-3; 11 bases fit TRBD2. The CDR3 length is 17 residues. Germline assignment: CDR1 DFQATT and CDR2 SNEGSKA (reference sequence). Losses at the gene ends were 4 bases for V and 1 base for J; bases not matched to a gene: 10.

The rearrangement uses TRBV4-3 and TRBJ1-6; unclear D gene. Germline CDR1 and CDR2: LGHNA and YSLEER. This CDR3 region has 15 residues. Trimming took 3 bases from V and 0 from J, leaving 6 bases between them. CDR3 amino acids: CASSQQNSYNSPLHF. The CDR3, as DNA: TGCGCCAGCAGCCAGCAGAACTCCTATAATTCACCCCTCCACTTT.

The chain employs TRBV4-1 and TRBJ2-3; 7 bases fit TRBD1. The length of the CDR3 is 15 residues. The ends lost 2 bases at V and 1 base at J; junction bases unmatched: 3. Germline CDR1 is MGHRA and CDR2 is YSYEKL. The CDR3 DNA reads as TGCGCCAGCAGCCAAACAGGGGTGGGCACAGATACGCAGTATTTT. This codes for CASSQTGVGTDTQYF.

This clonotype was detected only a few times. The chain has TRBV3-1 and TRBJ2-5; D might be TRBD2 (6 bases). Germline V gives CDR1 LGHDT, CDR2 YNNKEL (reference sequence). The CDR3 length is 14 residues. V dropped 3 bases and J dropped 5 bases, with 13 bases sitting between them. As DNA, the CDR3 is TGTGCCAGCAGCCAGGCGGGGATGAAGGAGACCCAGTACTTC. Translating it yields CASSQAGMKETQYF.

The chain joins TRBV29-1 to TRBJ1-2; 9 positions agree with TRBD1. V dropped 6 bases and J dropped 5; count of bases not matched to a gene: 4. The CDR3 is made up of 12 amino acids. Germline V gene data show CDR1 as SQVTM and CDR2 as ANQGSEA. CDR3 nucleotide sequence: TGCAGCGTGGGGACAGGGAGGTATGGCTACACCTTC. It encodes CSVGTGRYGYTF.

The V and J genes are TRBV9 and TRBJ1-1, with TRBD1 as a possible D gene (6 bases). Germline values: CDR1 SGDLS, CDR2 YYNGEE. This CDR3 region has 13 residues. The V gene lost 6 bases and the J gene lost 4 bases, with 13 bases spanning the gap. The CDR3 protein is CASTTGFSTEAFF. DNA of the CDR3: TGTGCCAGCACTACAGGGTTTAGCACTGAAGCTTTCTTT.

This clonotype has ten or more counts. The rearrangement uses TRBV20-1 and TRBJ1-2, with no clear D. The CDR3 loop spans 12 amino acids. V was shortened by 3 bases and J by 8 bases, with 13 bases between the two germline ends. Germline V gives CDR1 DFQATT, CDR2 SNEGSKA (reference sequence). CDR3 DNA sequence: TGCAGTGCTAGTCGGCAGGCGCACGGCTACACCTTC. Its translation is CSASRQAHGYTF.

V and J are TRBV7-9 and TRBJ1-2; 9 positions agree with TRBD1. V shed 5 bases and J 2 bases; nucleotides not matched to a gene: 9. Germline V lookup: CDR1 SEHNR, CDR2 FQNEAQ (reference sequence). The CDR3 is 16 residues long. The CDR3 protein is CASSLQGAQVNYGYTF. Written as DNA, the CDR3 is TGTGCCAGCAGCCTACAGGGGGCGCAGGTGAACTATGGCTACACCTTC.

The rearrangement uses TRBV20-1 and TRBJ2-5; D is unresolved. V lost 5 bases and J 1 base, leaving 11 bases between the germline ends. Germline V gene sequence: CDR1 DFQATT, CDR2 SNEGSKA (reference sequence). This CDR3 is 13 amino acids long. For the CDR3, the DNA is TGCAGTGCTCCCTCTGCAATCCAAGAGACCCAGTACTTC. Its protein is CSAPSAIQETQYF.

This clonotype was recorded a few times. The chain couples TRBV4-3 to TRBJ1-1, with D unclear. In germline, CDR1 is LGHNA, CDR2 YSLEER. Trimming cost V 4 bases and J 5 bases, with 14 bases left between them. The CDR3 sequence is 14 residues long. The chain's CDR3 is CASSRLFAGTEAFF. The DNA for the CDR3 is TGCGCCAGCAGCCGCCTCTTTGCTGGAACTGAAGCTTTCTTT.